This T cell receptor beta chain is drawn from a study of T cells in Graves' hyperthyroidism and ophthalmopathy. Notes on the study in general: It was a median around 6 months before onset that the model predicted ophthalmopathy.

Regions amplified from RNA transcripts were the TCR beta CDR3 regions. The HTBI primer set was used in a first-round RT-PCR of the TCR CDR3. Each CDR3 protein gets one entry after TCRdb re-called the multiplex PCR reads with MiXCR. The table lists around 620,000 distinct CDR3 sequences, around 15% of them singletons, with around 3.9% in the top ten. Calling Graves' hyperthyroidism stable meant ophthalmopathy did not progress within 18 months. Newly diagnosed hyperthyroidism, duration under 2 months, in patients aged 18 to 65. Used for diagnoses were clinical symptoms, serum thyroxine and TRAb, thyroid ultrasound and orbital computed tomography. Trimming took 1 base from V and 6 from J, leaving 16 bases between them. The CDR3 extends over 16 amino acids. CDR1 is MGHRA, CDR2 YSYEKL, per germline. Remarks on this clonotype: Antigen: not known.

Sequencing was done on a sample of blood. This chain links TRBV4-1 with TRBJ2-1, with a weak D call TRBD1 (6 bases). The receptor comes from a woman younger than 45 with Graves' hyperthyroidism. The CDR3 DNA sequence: TGCGCCAGCAGCCAAGCTCGACGATTAGGGGGCAATGAGCAGTTCTTC. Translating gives CASSQARRLGGNEQFF.